The 28 T cell receptor beta chains reported below all come from one sample, sequenced in a study of cytomegalovirus exposure and HLA in healthy donors. With 60 Vbeta and 13 Jbeta primers, the PCR was carried out. Some clones are missing from TCRdb's copy, which holds only in-frame ones; the method was immunoSEQ multiplex PCR. The sample has roughly 110,000 clones; about 84% are singletons. The source material was PBMCs. Every receptor here comes from a man aged 30 to 45 in good health and CMV-seronegative.

This chain links TRBV5-1 with TRBJ2-5; D remains unclear. The CDR3 spans 13 residues. Germline V lookup: CDR1 SGHRS, CDR2 YFSETQ. V was clipped by 1 base and J by 6 bases, with 10 bases between them. CDR3 sequence reads: CASSLYGTQTQYF. CDR3 nucleotides: TGCGCCAGCAGCTTGTATGGCACCCAGACCCAGTACTTC.

The chain combines TRBV29-1 with TRBJ2-7; 12 bases fit TRBD2. After removal of 1 base from V and 6 bases from J, the junction contained 4 bases not matched to a gene. The CDR3 spans 14 residues. CDR1 is SQVTM, CDR2 ANQGSEA, per germline. The CDR3 nucleotides are TGCAGCGTTGAAGGACTAGCGGGGGAAAGCGAGCAGTACTTC. Amino acid sequence: CSVEGLAGESEQYF.

In nucleotides, the CDR3 is TGTGCCAGCAGCTTAGTCGAGGGCTCTGGAAACACCATATATTTT. This gives the protein CASSLVEGSGNTIYF. The V and J genes are TRBV7-6 and TRBJ1-3; no clear D gene. Germline values: CDR1 SGHVS, CDR2 FNYEAQ. Between the trimmed V and J ends, which lost 1 base and 0 bases, there was a span of 7 bases. CDR3 length: 15 residues.

This clone was counted once. J is TRBJ1-1 and V is TRBV29-1, with D perhaps TRBD1 (6 bases). The CDR3 consists of 11 residues. Germline CDR1 SQVTM, CDR2 ANQGSEA. The chain's CDR3 is CSTGRNTEAFF. The CDR3 DNA reads TGCAGTACAGGGCGCAACACTGAAGCTTTCTTT. Full variable domain (missing parts from reference TRBV29-1 and TRBJ1-1): SAVISQKPSRDICQRGTSLTIQCQVDSQVTMMFWYRQQPGQSLTLIATANQGSEATYESGFVIDKFPISRPNLTFSTLTVSNMSPEDSSIYLCSTGRNTEAFFGQGTRLTVV.

This clone was counted a few times. CDR3 in amino acids: CASSLQLGLFF. Here the CDR3 DNA reads TGTGCCAGCAGCCTCCAACTAGGGCTGTTTTTT. The rearrangement uses TRBV7-8 and TRBJ2-2; D possibly corresponds to TRBD2 (5 bases). CDR3 length: 11 residues. Per germline, CDR1 SGHVS and CDR2 FQNEAQ. Deletions cut 5 bases from V and 13 bases from J, with 11 bases between. Supplemented by reference TRBV7-8 and TRBJ2-2, the full variable domain reads GAGVSQSPRYKVAKRGQDVALRCDPISGHVSLFWYQQALGQGPEFLTYFQNEAQLDKSGLPSDRFFAERPEGSVSTLKIQRTQQEDSAVYLCASSLQLGLFFGEGSRLTVL.

This chain joins TRBV28 and TRBJ1-2; TRBD1 aligns across 9 bases. This CDR3 region has 13 residues. CDR1 is MDHEN and CDR2 is SYDVKM in the germline V gene. The CDR3 DNA reads TGTGCTATACTCCGGGACAGGGAGAGGGGCTACACCTTC. Protein sequence: CAILRDRERGYTF.

The chain combines TRBV7-9 with TRBJ2-7, with D possibly matching TRBD1 (5 bases). Trimming removed 3 bases from V and 1 base from J, with 7 bases in between. The CDR3 loop spans 13 amino acids. Looked up from germline, CDR1 is SEHNR and CDR2 is FQNEAQ (reference sequence). The CDR3 reads CASSLTESYEQYF. The CDR3 nucleotides read TGTGCCAGCAGCTTGACAGAATCCTACGAGCAGTACTTC. Together with reference TRBV7-9 and TRBJ2-7, the CDR3 gives the full variable domain: DTGVSQNPRHKITKRGQNVTFRCDPISEHNRLYWYRQTLGQGPEFLTYFQNEAQLEKSRLLSDRFSAERPKGSFSTLEIQRTEQGDSAMYLCASSLTESYEQYFGPGTRLTVT.

The chain carries TRBV6-5 and TRBJ2-1; TRBD2 is a possible D gene (7 bases). Germline lookup yields CDR1 MNHEY and CDR2 SVGAGI. The CDR3 contains 14 residues. The V and J ends lost 7 bases and 7 bases respectively, with 17 bases between them. The CDR3, as DNA: TGTGCCAGCAACCCCGGGGGGCCGAGGAATGAGCAGTTCTTC. The encoded protein is CASNPGGPRNEQFF.

CDR3 sequence (DNA): TGTGCCAGCAGCTTAGGGCCCTCGACCGGGGAGCTGTTTTTT. This codes for CASSLGPSTGELFF. J is TRBJ2-2 and V is TRBV7-6; no definite D call. Trimming cost V 1 base and J 5 bases, with 8 bases left between them. Germline V gives CDR1 SGHVS, CDR2 FNYEAQ. CDR3 length equals 14 residues.

The rearrangement links TRBV30 to TRBJ2-7; 10 bases fit TRBD2. V dropped 4 bases and J dropped 4; count of bases not matched to a gene: 4. Germline values: CDR1 GTSNPN, CDR2 SVGIG (reference sequence). CDR3 size: 13 residues. In DNA form, the CDR3 reads TGTGCCTGGAAGCGGGAGGGATCGTACGAGCAGTACTTC. The encoded protein is CAWKREGSYEQYF.

Of note for this clone: This CDR3 is also generated by other DNA sequences in the sample. The chain recombines TRBV19 with TRBJ1-1, with a weak D call TRBD1 (5 bases). Per the germline V gene, CDR1 is LNHDA and CDR2 is SQIVND (reference sequence). The CDR3 contains 12 residues. V gave up 1 base and J gave up 5 bases, with 5 bases separating them. The CDR3 reads CASSIGQTEAFF. The CDR3 nucleotides read TGTGCCAGTAGTATAGGACAGACTGAAGCTTTCTTT.

V usage is TRBV9 and J usage is TRBJ2-7; the D gene is possibly TRBD2 (6 bases). In germline, CDR1 is SGDLS, CDR2 YYNGEE. V shed 3 bases and J shed 7 bases, with 17 bases lying between them. This CDR3 contains 14 residues. The CDR3 region is CASSARDSEKEQYF. CDR3 coding DNA: TGTGCCAGCAGCGCAAGGGACTCAGAAAAGGAGCAGTACTTC.

This clone showed up just once. The J gene is TRBJ1-1, the V gene TRBV19, with 7 nucleotides matching TRBD1. Germline V gene lookup returns CDR1 LNHDA and CDR2 SQIVND (reference sequence). There are 14 residues in the CDR3. J lost 6 bases, V lost 6 bases, and 10 bases had no gene match. For the CDR3, the DNA is TGTGCCAGTAGCGTCACAGGGGCGCGTTCTGAAGCTTTCTTT. Translated: CASSVTGARSEAFF.

V and J are TRBV19 and TRBJ1-4; maybe TRBD1 (6 bases). The germline V and J ends were trimmed by 6 bases and 4 bases, with 6 bases remaining between them. The CDR3 covers 12 residues. Germline CDR1 is LNHDA and CDR2 is SQIVND (reference sequence). For the CDR3, the DNA is TGTGCCAGTAGGGACAGTAATGAAAAACTGTTTTTT. Translated, it gives CASRDSNEKLFF.

CDR3 sequence (DNA): TGTGCCAGCAGCGCGTTAGAAGTTATGAGGGAGACCCAGTACTTC. It translates to CASSALEVMRETQYF. The chain is built from TRBV6-5 and TRBJ2-5, with D uncertain. Germline CDR1 MNHEY, CDR2 SVGAGI. The V end was cut by 6 bases, the J end by 5 bases, with 19 bases between. CDR3 size: 15 residues.

CDR3 nucleotide sequence: TGTGCCAGCAGCCCAGGGGGCGTCTATGGCTACACCTTC. It codes for CASSPGGVYGYTF. This chain links TRBV11-2 with TRBJ1-2; TRBD1 matches 8 bases. The CDR3 sequence is 13 residues long. Trimming at V came to 5 bases and at J to 4 bases, leaving 3 bases not matched to a gene. From germline, CDR1 is SGHAT and CDR2 FQNNGV.

The chain recombines TRBV30 with TRBJ2-7, with 13 bases fitting TRBD2. The CDR3 has 15 residues. The V segment lost 8 bases and the J segment 4 bases; nucleotides outside the gene matches: 11. Germline CDR1 and CDR2: GTSNPN and SVGIG (reference sequence). The CDR3 protein is CAGLTSGRASYEQYF. The CDR3 nucleotides read TGTGCCGGTCTAACTAGCGGGAGGGCCTCGTACGAGCAGTACTTC. Full variable domain (missing parts from reference TRBV30 and TRBJ2-7): SQTIHQWPATLVQPVGSPLSLECTVEGTSNPNLYWYRQAAGRGLQLLFYSVGIGQISSEVPQNLSASRPQDRQFILSSKKLLLSDSGFYLCAGLTSGRASYEQYFGPGTRLTVT.

As concerns this clone: Other nucleotide sequences from this sample produce the same CDR3. This chain joins TRBV9 and TRBJ1-1; D is uncertain. V was shortened by 0 bases and J by 2 bases, with 8 bases between the two germline ends. Per germline, CDR1 SGDLS and CDR2 YYNGEE. This CDR3 contains 14 residues. CDR3 bases: TGTGCCAGCAGCGTAGTTAGCGGAAACACTGAAGCTTTCTTT. It translates to CASSVVSGNTEAFF.

The J gene is TRBJ1-6, the V gene TRBV7-9; 9 bases agree with TRBD1. The CDR3 is made up of 15 amino acids. Looked up from germline, CDR1 is SEHNR and CDR2 is FQNEAQ (reference sequence). The V segment lost 3 bases and the J segment 9 bases; nucleotides outside the gene matches: 6. The CDR3 bases are TGTGCCAGCAGCTTCGACGGGACAGGGATTTCACCCCTCCACTTT. Protein: CASSFDGTGISPLHF.

The V call is TRBV29-1, the J call TRBJ1-5; possibly TRBD1 for D (5 bases). Trimming removed 0 bases from V and 7 bases from J, with 13 bases in between. This CDR3 region has 14 residues. Per the germline V gene, CDR1 is SQVTM and CDR2 is ANQGSEA. The CDR3 DNA is TGCAGCGTTGAAGAGGACATATTGGGGCAGCCCCAGCATTTT. Residues: CSVEEDILGQPQHF.

V and J are TRBV7-9 and TRBJ2-6; 11 bases match TRBD2. Trimming at V came to 3 bases and at J to 3 bases, leaving 4 bases not matched to a gene. The CDR3 totals 17 residues. Per the germline V gene, CDR1 is SEHNR and CDR2 is FQNEAQ (reference sequence). The CDR3, as DNA: TGTGCCAGCAGCTTTAGCGGGGGGGCCTATGGGGCCAACGTCCTGACTTTC. It encodes CASSFSGGAYGANVLTF. Full variable domain (outside the CDR3, taken from reference TRBV7-9 and TRBJ2-6): DTGVSQNPRHKITKRGQNVTFRCDPISEHNRLYWYRQTLGQGPEFLTYFQNEAQLEKSRLLSDRFSAERPKGSFSTLEIQRTEQGDSAMYLCASSFSGGAYGANVLTFGAGSRLTVL.

The rearrangement links TRBV30 to TRBJ1-4; 11 nucleotides line up with TRBD1. Germline trimming cut 0 bases from V and 6 bases from J; bases unmatched to any gene: 0. This CDR3 contains 14 residues. Germline V lookup: CDR1 GTSNPN, CDR2 SVGIG (reference sequence). The CDR3 region has the DNA TGTGCCTGGAGTGTGGGACAGGGGGATGAAAAACTGTTTTTT. The encoded protein is CAWSVGQGDEKLFF.

The rearrangement uses TRBV14 and TRBJ2-7; D gene ambiguous. The V gene lost 4 bases and the J gene lost 0 bases, with 13 bases spanning the gap. Germline CDR1 SGHDN, CDR2 FVKESK. The CDR3 has 15 amino acids. The CDR3 DNA follows: TGTGCCAGCAGCCCCCTACGTCTTCACTCCTACGAGCAGTACTTC. The encoded protein is CASSPLRLHSYEQYF.

This clone showed up just a few times. The rearrangement links TRBV7-9 to TRBJ2-1; 12 nucleotides agree with TRBD2. Germline CDR1 is SEHNR and CDR2 is FQNEAQ (reference sequence). The CDR3 is made up of 16 amino acids. The V and J ends lost 7 bases and 7 bases, in that order; junction bases with no gene match: 11. This CDR3 is CASTELTSGRINEQFF. Written as DNA, the CDR3 is TGTGCCAGCACCGAACTGACTAGCGGGAGAATTAATGAGCAGTTCTTC.

There are a few counts of this clone. The chain combines TRBV2 with TRBJ2-7; 8 bases map to TRBD1. The junction had 3 bases not matched to a gene; V was cut back by 5 bases and J by 6 bases. CDR1 and CDR2 from the germline V gene are SNHLY and FYNNEI. The CDR3 loop spans 12 amino acids. DNA for the CDR3: TGTGCCAGCAGTATGACAGGGGCCGAGCAGTACTTC. Translation gives CASSMTGAEQYF. The full variable domain, rest sourced from reference TRBV2 and TRBJ2-7, is EPEVTQTPSHQVTQMGQEVILRCVPISNHLYFYWYRQILGQKVEFLVSFYNNEISEKSEIFDDQFSVERPDGSNFTLKIRSTKLEDSAMYFCASSMTGAEQYFGPGTRLTVT.

V usage is TRBV9 and J usage is TRBJ2-7, with TRBD1 matching over 8 bases. Trimming at V came to 4 bases and at J to 5 bases, leaving 5 bases not matched to a gene. The CDR3 has 13 amino acids. Germline assignment: CDR1 SGDLS and CDR2 YYNGEE. CDR3 amino acids: CASSPPTGDEQYF. The DNA of the CDR3 is TGTGCCAGCAGCCCTCCGACAGGGGACGAGCAGTACTTC.

The rearrangement uses TRBV7-9 and TRBJ2-7; tentative D call: TRBD2 (6 bases). CDR1 SEHNR and CDR2 FQNEAQ come from the germline V gene (reference sequence). Trimming cost V 4 bases and J 2 bases, with 18 bases left between them. CDR3 length: 16 residues. The CDR3 protein is CASSYSQGGSTYEQYF. In DNA form, the CDR3 reads TGTGCCAGCAGCTATTCCCAGGGAGGTTCGACCTACGAGCAGTACTTC.

The chain links TRBV7-3 to TRBJ2-3; TRBD1 aligns across 11 bases. Looked up from germline, CDR1 is SGHTA and CDR2 is FQGTGA. The CDR3 sequence is 16 residues long. Germline trimming cut 4 bases from V and 2 bases from J; bases unmatched to any gene: 5. DNA for the CDR3: TGTGCCAGCAGCTCCGGACAGGGGGCGACCACAGATACGCAGTATTTT. Amino acids: CASSSGQGATTDTQYF. Supplemented by reference TRBV7-3 and TRBJ2-3, the full variable domain reads GAGVSQTPSNKVTEKGKYVELRCDPISGHTALYWYRQSLGQGPEFLIYFQGTGAADDSGLPNDRFFAVRPEGSVSTLKIQRTERGDSAVYLCASSSGQGATTDTQYFGPGTRLTVL.